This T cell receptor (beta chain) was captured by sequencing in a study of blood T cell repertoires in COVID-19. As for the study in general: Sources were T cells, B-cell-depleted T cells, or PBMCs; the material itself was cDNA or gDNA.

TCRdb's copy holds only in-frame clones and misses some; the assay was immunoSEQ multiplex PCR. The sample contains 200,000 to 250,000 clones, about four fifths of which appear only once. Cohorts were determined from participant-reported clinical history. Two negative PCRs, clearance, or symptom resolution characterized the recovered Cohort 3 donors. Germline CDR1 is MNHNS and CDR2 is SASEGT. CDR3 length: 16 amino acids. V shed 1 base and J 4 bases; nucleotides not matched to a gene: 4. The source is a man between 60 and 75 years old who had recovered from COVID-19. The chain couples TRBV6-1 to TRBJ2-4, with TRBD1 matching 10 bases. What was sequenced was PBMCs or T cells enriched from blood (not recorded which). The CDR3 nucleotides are TGTGCCAGCAGTGAAGGTTGGGACAGGGGAAAAAACATTCAGTACTTC. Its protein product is CASSEGWDRGKNIQYF.